One and the same sample provided the 7 T cell receptor beta chains below, sequenced in a study of graft-versus-host responses after intestinal transplantation. Generated by immunoSEQ multiplex PCR, the TCRdb table keeps only in-frame clones and is missing some. The sample includes tens of thousands of clones, 85% to 95% seen only once; the top ten take 0.23%. Which antigens these TCRs recognize remains unknown. The source material was unstimulated CD8+ T cells sorted from spleen or lymph node cells, sampled before transplant. The receptors derive from a human donor who was the organ donor for an intestinal transplant.

Written as DNA, the CDR3 is TGCGCCAGCAGCTTTGGGAACACTGAAGCTTTCTTT. Translated: CASSFGNTEAFF. The chain links TRBV5-1 to TRBJ1-1; D unresolved. Germline V lookup: CDR1 SGHRS, CDR2 YFSETQ. Trimming removed 2 bases from V and 1 base from J, with 3 bases in between. The CDR3 extends over 12 amino acids.

This chain uses TRBV27 with TRBJ1-2; 8 bases fit TRBD1. The germline V gene encodes CDR1 MNHEY and CDR2 SMNVEV (reference sequence). Germline trimming cut 0 bases from V and 3 bases from J; bases unmatched to any gene: 6. This CDR3 spans 16 amino acids. In DNA, the CDR3 is TGTGCCAGCAGTTTATCCCAACAGGGGGGGGACTATGGCTACACCTTC. This encodes CASSLSQQGGDYGYTF.

This chain joins TRBV7-6 and TRBJ2-3; the match to TRBD1 covers 8 bases. Germline loops: CDR1 SGHVS, CDR2 FNYEAQ. Losses at the gene ends were 7 bases for V and 2 bases for J; bases not matched to a gene: 5. CDR3 length equals 14 residues. This CDR3 reads CASTGTGPTDTQYF. Here the CDR3 DNA reads TGTGCCAGCACCGGGACAGGCCCCACAGATACGCAGTATTTT.

This chain links TRBV27 with TRBJ2-2, with D perhaps TRBD1 (6 bases). Germline CDR1 MNHEY, CDR2 SMNVEV (reference sequence). Trimming took off 5 bases at V and 2 bases at J, with 12 bases between the two ends. The CDR3 has 15 amino acids. CDR3 in amino acids: CASSPGQINTGELFF. The CDR3 bases are TGTGCCAGCAGTCCTGGACAGATTAACACCGGGGAGCTGTTTTTT.

V is TRBV2 and J is TRBJ1-1, with a weak D call TRBD1 (6 bases). The CDR3 consists of 14 residues. The ends were cut back, 6 bases at V and 3 bases at J, with 14 bases in the middle. Germline V lookup: CDR1 SNHLY, CDR2 FYNNEI. The CDR3 reads CASRIIKGDTEAFF. CDR3 nucleotide sequence: TGTGCCAGCAGAATCATCAAGGGGGACACTGAAGCTTTCTTT.

As regards this clone: The same CDR3 also results from other DNA sequences found in this sample. The chain recombines TRBV28 with TRBJ1-4; D is unresolved. Germline V gives CDR1 MDHEN, CDR2 SYDVKM. This CDR3 comprises 14 residues. V gave up 6 bases and J gave up 0 bases, with 8 bases separating them. CDR3 nucleotides: TGTGCCAGCAGCCAACCTACAACTAATGAAAAACTGTTTTTT. It is translated as CASSQPTTNEKLFF.

The genes are TRBV11-2 and TRBJ2-5; possibly TRBD2 for D (5 bases). Germline CDR1 reads SGHAT; CDR2 reads FQNNGV. V was clipped by 7 bases and J by 5 bases, with 11 bases between them. The CDR3 loop spans 12 amino acids. The CDR3 protein is CASTRVGETQYF. Here the CDR3 DNA reads TGTGCCAGCACGCGGGTGGGTGAGACCCAGTACTTC.